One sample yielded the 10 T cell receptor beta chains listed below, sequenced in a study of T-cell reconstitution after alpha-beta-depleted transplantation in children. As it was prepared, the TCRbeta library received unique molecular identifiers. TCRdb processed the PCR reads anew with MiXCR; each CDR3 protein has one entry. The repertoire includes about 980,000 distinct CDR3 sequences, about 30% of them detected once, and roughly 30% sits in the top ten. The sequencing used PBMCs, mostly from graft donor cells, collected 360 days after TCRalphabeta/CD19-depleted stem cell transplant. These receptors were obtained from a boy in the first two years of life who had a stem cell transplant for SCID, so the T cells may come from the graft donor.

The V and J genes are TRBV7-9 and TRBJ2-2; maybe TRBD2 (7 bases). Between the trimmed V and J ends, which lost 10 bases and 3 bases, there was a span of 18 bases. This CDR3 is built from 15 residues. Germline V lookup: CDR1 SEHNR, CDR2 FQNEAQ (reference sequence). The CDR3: CATGGAGVDTGELFF. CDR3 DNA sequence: TGTGCCACTGGGGGGGCAGGAGTGGACACCGGGGAGCTGTTTTTT.

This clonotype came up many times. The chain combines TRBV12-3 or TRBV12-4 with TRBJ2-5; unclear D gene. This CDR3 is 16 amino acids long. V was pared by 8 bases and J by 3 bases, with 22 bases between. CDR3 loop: CASSDRTGGKKETQYF. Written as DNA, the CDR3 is TGTGCCAGCTCCGACCGCACTGGTGGTAAAAAAGAGACCCAGTACTTC.

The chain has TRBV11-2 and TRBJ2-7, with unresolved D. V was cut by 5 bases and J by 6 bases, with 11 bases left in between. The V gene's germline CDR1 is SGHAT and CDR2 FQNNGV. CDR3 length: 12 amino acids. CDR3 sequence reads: CASSPPYLEQYF. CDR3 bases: TGTGCCAGCAGCCCCCCTTACCTCGAGCAGTACTTC.

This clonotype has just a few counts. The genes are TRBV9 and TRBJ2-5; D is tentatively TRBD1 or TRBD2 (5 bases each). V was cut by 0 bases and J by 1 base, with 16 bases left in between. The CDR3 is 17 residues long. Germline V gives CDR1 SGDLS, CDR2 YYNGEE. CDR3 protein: CASSVAPGLDGQETQYF. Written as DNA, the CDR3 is TGTGCCAGCAGCGTAGCTCCGGGGCTAGACGGCCAAGAGACCCAGTACTTC. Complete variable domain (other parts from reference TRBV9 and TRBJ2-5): DSGVTQTPKHLITATGQRVTLRCSPRSGDLSVYWYQQSLDQGLQFLIQYYNGEERAKGNILERFSAQQFPDLHSELNLSSLELGDSALYFCASSVAPGLDGQETQYFGPGTRLLVL.

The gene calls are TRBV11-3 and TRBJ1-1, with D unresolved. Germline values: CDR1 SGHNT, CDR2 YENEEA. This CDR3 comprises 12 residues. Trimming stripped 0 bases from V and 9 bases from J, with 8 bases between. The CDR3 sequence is CASSLDLNQAFF. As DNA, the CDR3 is TGTGCCAGCAGCTTAGATCTGAACCAAGCTTTCTTT.

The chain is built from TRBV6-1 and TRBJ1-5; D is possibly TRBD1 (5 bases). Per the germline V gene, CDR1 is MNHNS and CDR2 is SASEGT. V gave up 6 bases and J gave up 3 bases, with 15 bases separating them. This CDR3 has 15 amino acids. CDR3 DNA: TGTGCCAGCAGCCCCCGGAGGGGCTTCAATCAGCCCCAGCATTTT. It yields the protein CASSPRRGFNQPQHF.

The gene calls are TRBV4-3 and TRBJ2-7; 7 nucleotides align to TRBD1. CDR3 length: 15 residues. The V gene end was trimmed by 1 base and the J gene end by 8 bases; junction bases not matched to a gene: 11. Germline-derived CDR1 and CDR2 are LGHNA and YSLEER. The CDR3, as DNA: TGCGCCAGCAGCCAAGCGGGACAGTGGGGCGAGCAGCAGTACTTC. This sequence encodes CASSQAGQWGEQQYF.

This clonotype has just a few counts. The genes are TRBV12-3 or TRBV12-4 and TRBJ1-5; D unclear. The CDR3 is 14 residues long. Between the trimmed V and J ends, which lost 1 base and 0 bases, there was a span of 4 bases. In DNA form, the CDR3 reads TGTGCCAGCAGTTTAGTCCCTAGCAATCAGCCCCAGCATTTT. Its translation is CASSLVPSNQPQHF.

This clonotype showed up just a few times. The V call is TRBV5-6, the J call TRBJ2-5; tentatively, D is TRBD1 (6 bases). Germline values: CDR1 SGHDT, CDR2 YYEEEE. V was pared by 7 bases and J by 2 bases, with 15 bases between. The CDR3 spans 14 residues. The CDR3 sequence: CASVSMGQQETQYF. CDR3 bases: TGTGCCAGCGTGTCAATGGGACAACAAGAGACCCAGTACTTC.

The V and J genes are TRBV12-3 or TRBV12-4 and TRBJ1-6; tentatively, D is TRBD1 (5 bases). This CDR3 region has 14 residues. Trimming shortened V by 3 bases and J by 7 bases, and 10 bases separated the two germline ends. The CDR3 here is CASSFTGGNSPLHF. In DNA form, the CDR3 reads TGTGCCAGCAGTTTTACGGGGGGGAATTCACCCCTCCACTTT.